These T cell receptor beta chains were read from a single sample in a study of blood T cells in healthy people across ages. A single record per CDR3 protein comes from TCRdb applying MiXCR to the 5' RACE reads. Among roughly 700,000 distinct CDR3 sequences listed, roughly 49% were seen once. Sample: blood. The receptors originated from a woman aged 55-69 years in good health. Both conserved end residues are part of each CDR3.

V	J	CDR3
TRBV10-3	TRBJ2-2	CAISDWTGVTGELFF
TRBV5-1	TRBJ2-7	CASSEGGSISYEQYF
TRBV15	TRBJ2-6	CATSRGQYRSGANVLTF
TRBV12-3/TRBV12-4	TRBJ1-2	CVTAGDGYTF
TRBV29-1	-	CSVEAQGGSYNEQYF
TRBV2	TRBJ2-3	CASSPLITDTQYF
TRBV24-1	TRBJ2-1	CATSVLSLVKHEQFF
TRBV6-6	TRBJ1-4	CASSWEDEKLFF
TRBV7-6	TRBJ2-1	CASSLGGGRALDEQFF
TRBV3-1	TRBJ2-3	CASSEAGEKTDTQYF
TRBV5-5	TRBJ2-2	CASSSTSQNTGELFF
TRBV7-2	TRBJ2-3	CASSSRTGSDTQYF
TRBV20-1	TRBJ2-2	CSARDWTSGHTGELFF
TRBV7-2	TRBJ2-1	CASSLWRRLPGQIIYNEQFF
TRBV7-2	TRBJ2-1	CASRIIDEQFF
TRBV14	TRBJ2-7	CASSQEHRHYEQYF
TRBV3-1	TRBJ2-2	CASSQAGTGNTGELFF
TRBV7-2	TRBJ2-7	CASSFGASNGEQYF
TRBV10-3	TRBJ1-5	CAHGREVNQPQHF
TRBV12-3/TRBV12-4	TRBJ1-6	CASRRQGALSPLHF
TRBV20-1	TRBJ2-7	CSASDRVASYEQYF
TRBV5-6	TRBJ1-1	CASSLRQVGNTEAFF
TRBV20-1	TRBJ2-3	CSARDLRAGGDDTQYF
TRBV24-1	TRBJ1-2	CATSPTGRQGYTF
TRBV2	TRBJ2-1	CASLYSGNEQFF
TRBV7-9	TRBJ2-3	CARSLAGADTQYF
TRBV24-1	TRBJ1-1	CATSDLQSRQNGEGSNGAFF
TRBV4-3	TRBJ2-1	CASSQDSRNEQFF
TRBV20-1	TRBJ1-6	CSARDLGQGDSPLHF
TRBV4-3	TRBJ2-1	CASSPGSGLASNEQFF
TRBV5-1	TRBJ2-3	CASSLELAGTDTQYF
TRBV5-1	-	CASSPISGAYEQYF
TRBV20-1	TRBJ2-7	CSARSGRGYEQYF
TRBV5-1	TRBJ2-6	CASSYGQASLTF
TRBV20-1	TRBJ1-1	CSARSIDREGSAFF
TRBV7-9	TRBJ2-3	CASSLNPVATDTQYF
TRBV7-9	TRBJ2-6	CASRGQGAAGANVLTF
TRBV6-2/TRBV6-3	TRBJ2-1	CASSYPDGKAGVGNEQFF
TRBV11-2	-	CASSFTGAETQYF
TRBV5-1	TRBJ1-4	CASSLAPATNEKLFF
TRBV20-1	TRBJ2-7	CSARDTSGRQGVHEQYF
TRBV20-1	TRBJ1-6	CSARGQGSNSPLHF
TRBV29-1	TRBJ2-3	CSVEGGLGYTDTQYF
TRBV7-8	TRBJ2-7	CASSLRPVSYEQYF
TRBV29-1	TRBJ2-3	CSGDRVGDTQYF
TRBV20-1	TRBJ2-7	CSAPWYVEQYF
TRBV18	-	CASSPHLLETQYF
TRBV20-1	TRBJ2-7	CSARLAGPYEQYF
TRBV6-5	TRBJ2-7	CASSYSYSYEQYF
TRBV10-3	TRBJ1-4	CAISEGGQNNEKLFF
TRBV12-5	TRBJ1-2	CASGYGLAGNFYGYTF
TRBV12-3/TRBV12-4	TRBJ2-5	CASSSAGGTQYF
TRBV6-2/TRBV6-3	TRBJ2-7	CASRLHGPIYEQYF
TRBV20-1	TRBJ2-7	CSAPAFRPSYEQYF
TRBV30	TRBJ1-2	CAWSIRGQPNYGYTF
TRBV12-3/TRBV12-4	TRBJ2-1	CASSLVLSNEQFF
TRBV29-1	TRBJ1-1	CSVERGPSAFF
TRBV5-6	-	CASEERALEYEQYF
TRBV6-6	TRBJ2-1	CASRGLAGDLNYNEQFF